The clone carrying this TCR beta chain occurred a few times. Its antigen is still unknown. This specimen belongs to a study of T cells in tumors after PD-1 blockade. Study-wide context: Patients had no prior checkpoint blockade, systemic immunosuppressants, or anti-cancer therapy within 4 weeks. Blood samples averaged roughly 120,000 templates (range about 23,000-260,000) and 36,536 unique clonotypes. Some patients also took daily vismodegib 150 mg during anti-PD-1 treatment. Overall study findings and caveats: Blood contained roughly 43% of the tumor's TCR clonotypes.

The CDR3 spans 15 residues. Trimming took 4 bases from V and 4 from J; bases not matched to a gene: 10. Germline lookup yields CDR1 LGHDT and CDR2 YNNKEL (reference sequence). Here immunoSEQ multiplex PCR was the method, and the copy in TCRdb shows in-frame clones only, minus some. Of over 20,000 clones in the sample, around four fifths are singletons; the top ten hold roughly an eighth. Sequences were derived from PBMCs, sampled after anti-PD-1 treatment. J is TRBJ2-7 and V is TRBV3-1 (or the pseudogene TRBV3-2); 7 nucleotides align to TRBD1. The sequence was obtained from a human donor with basal cell carcinoma. In DNA, the CDR3 is TGTGCCAGCAGCCCGAGGACAGGCCCAGCGTACGAGCAGTACTTC. It encodes CASSPRTGPAYEQYF.